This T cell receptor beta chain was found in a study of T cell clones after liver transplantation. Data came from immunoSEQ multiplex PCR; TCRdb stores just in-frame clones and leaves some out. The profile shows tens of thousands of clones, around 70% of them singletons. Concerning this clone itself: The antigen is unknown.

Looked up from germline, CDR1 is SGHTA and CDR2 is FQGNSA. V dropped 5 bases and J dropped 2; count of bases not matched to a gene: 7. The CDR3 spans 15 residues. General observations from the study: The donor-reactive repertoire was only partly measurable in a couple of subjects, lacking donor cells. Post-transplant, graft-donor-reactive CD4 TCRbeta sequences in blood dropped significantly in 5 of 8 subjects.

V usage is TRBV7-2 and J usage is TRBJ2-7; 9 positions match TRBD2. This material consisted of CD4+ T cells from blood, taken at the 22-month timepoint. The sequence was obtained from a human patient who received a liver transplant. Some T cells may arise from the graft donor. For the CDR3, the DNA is TGTGCCAGCAGCCAAAGCGGGGGGTACCCCTACGAGCAGTACTTC. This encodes CASSQSGGYPYEQYF.